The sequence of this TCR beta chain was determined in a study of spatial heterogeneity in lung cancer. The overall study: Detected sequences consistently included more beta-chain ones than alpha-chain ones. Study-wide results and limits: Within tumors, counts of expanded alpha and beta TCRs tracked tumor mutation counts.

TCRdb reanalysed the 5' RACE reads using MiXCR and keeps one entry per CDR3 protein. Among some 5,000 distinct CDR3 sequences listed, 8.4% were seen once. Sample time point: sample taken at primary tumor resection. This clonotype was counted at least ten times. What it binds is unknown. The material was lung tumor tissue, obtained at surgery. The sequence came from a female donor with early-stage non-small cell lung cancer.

CDR3 nucleotide sequence: TGCGCCAGCAGCCCGGTCTTCGGGGATACGCAGTATTTT. Residues: CASSPVFGDTQYF. The chain has TRBV5-1 and TRBJ2-3; D uncertain. V lost 4 bases and J 6 bases, leaving 12 bases between the germline ends. CDR3 length: 13 amino acids. CDR1 is SGHRS and CDR2 is YFSETQ in the germline V gene.